This TCR beta chain was sequenced in a study of blood T cell repertoires in COVID-19. Overall study: The United States, Italy and Spain supplied acute and convalescent COVID-19 samples. PBMCs, B-cell-depleted T cells, or T cells were the source of the cDNA or gDNA that made up the material.

In the study's own analysis: By means of reference gene primer amplification, nucleated cell counts were estimated. Libraries were prepared by immunoSEQ multiplex PCR; TCRdb keeps only in-frame clonotypes and omits some of them. The V and J calls and clone size were taken over from that table, and D and trimming were inferred from the DNA. Among about 170,000 clones listed, approximately 91% were seen once. This CDR3 contains 12 residues. CDR1 is SGHTA, CDR2 FQGNSA, per germline. V was trimmed by 3 bases and J by 8 bases, leaving 10 bases between them. The chain couples TRBV7-2 to TRBJ1-2; D call uncertain. Sequencing input: peripheral blood. This TCR came from a man in his late teens or twenties with COVID-19, enrolled during active disease. The CDR3 DNA follows: TGTGCCAGCAGCTTCCCCAGCGGCGGCTACACCTTC. It codes for CASSFPSGGYTF.